These T cell receptor beta chains were read from a single sample in a study of T cell responses to AZD1222 COVID-19 vaccine. Profiling relied on immunoSEQ multiplex PCR, and the TCRdb table lists in-frame clones only, not all of them. Of 65,000 to 95,000 clones listed, 92% are singletons. Here the sequenced sample was peripheral blood, taken on day 0 of MenACWY control vaccination. The receptors here all came from an adult in good health. Both conserved end residues are part of each CDR3. The D gene is left open where the match is weak. Not all rows give a size; the values are once, few, many and, for expanded clones, a class.

J: TRBJ2-3; D: TRBD1; V: TRBV19; size: medium-sized; length: 15; DNA: TGTGCCAGTAGTCTCCGGGACAGGTTCACAGATACGCAGTATTTT; CDR3: CASSLRDRFTDTQYF
J: TRBJ2-7; D: .; V: TRBV11-1; size: few; length: 13; DNA: TGTGCCAGCAGCTATCAGGTTTCCCACGAGCAGTACTTC; CDR3: CASSYQVSHEQYF
J: TRBJ2-3; D: .; V: TRBV5-8; size: .; length: 11; DNA: TGTGCCAGCAGCTTGGTTGATACGCAGTATTTT; CDR3: CASSLVDTQYF
J: TRBJ2-7; D: TRBD2; V: TRBV4-3; size: .; length: 16; DNA: TGCGCCAGCAGCCAAGAGCATAAACTAGCGGTCTACGAGCAGTACTTC; CDR3: CASSQEHKLAVYEQYF
J: TRBJ1-3; D: .; V: TRBV9; size: .; length: 14; DNA: TGTGCCAGCAGCGTACTGGGGTCGGGAAACACCATATATTTT; CDR3: CASSVLGSGNTIYF
J: TRBJ2-1; D: TRBD2; V: TRBV24-1; size: .; length: 15; DNA: TGTGCCACCAGCCCCCCGGGACTAGCGAATAATGAGCAGTTCTTC; CDR3: CATSPPGLANNEQFF
J: TRBJ2-4; D: TRBD1; V: TRBV15; size: .; length: 16; DNA: TGTGCCACCAGCAGGGAATCCGGGACAGGGGGCGGGATTCAGTACTTC; CDR3: CATSRESGTGGGIQYF
J: TRBJ2-7; D: .; V: TRBV21-1; size: .; length: 19; DNA: TGTGCCAGCAGCAAAGCCCCCCGACCCTCCGGACAGGGTGTATACGAGCAGTACTTC; CDR3: CASSKAPRPSGQGVYEQYF
J: TRBJ1-2; D: .; V: TRBV5-1; size: .; length: 14; DNA: TGCGCCAGCAGCGTATCAGCGTCTAACTATGGCTACACCTTC; CDR3: CASSVSASNYGYTF
J: TRBJ2-1; D: TRBD1; V: TRBV12-3/TRBV12-4; size: .; length: 13; DNA: TGTGCCAGCAGCCGGGACAGGTACAATGAGCAGTTCTTC; CDR3: CASSRDRYNEQFF
J: TRBJ1-2; D: .; V: TRBV3-1/TRBV3-2; size: .; length: 15; DNA: TGTGCCAGCAGCCATATCAGGGGTTCTAACTATGGCTACACCTTC; CDR3: CASSHIRGSNYGYTF
J: TRBJ2-5; D: TRBD2; V: TRBV9; size: few; length: 14; DNA: TGTGCCAGCAGCCCGGGGGGGACCCAAGAGACCCAGTACTTC; CDR3: CASSPGGTQETQYF
J: TRBJ2-2; D: .; V: TRBV4-1; size: .; length: 14; DNA: TGCGCCAGCAGCCGAGAATCTAGCACCGGGGAGCTGTTTTTT; CDR3: CASSRESSTGELFF
J: TRBJ2-5; D: .; V: TRBV7-9; size: .; length: 13; DNA: TGTGCCAGCAGCCACGGACAACAAGAGACCCAGTACTTC; CDR3: CASSHGQQETQYF
J: TRBJ2-5; D: .; V: TRBV5-1; size: .; length: 13; DNA: TGCGCCAGCAGCCAGAGGGGGTTGGAGACCCAGTACTTC; CDR3: CASSQRGLETQYF
J: TRBJ2-7; D: TRBD1; V: TRBV19; size: .; length: 16; DNA: TGTGCCAGTAGTATGGCAGGGGGCCCCACTTGGGGGGAGCAGTACTTC; CDR3: CASSMAGGPTWGEQYF
J: TRBJ2-7; D: .; V: TRBV14; size: .; length: 16; DNA: TGTGCCAGCAGCCAAGACGTCCTCACCCGAATCTACGAGCAGTACTTC; CDR3: CASSQDVLTRIYEQYF
J: TRBJ1-5; D: TRBD1; V: TRBV6-6; size: .; length: 15; DNA: TGTGCCAGCACCCTGACAGGGATCGGCAATCAGCCCCAGCATTTT; CDR3: CASTLTGIGNQPQHF
J: TRBJ1-1; D: .; V: TRBV5-6; size: .; length: 15; DNA: TGTGCCAGCAGCTTGGTGGACCCCAGGCACACTGAAGCTTTCTTT; CDR3: CASSLVDPRHTEAFF
J: TRBJ2-5; D: .; V: TRBV7-2; size: .; length: 15; DNA: TGTGCCAGCAGCCAGGGGTCCCAGGGTCGCGAGACCCAGTACTTC; CDR3: CASSQGSQGRETQYF
J: TRBJ2-3; D: .; V: TRBV5-1; size: .; length: 16; DNA: TGCGCCAGCAGCTTGGCCCTCGGACCAGGGTCAGATACGCAGTATTTT; CDR3: CASSLALGPGSDTQYF
J: TRBJ2-1; D: TRBD2; V: TRBV13; size: once; length: 16; DNA: TGTGCCAGCAGCTTAGAGGCTAGCGGGGCCCTTAATGAGCAGTTCTTC; CDR3: CASSLEASGALNEQFF
J: TRBJ1-1; D: TRBD1; V: TRBV19; size: .; length: 16; DNA: TGTGCCAGTAGTATATCGGCAGGGGGTTTGAACACTGAAGCTTTCTTT; CDR3: CASSISAGGLNTEAFF
J: TRBJ2-3; D: TRBD1; V: TRBV7-2; size: .; length: 14; DNA: TGTGCCAGCAGCTGGACAGGGGGAGTAGATACGCAGTATTTT; CDR3: CASSWTGGVDTQYF
J: TRBJ1-5; D: TRBD1; V: TRBV18; size: .; length: 15; DNA: TGTGCCAGCTCCTTCGACAGGGGGCCCGATCAGCCCCAGCATTTT; CDR3: CASSFDRGPDQPQHF
J: TRBJ1-5; D: .; V: TRBV3-1/TRBV3-2; size: .; length: 15; DNA: TGTGCCAGCAGCCAGACCCGGGACACCCTACAGCCCCAGCATTTT; CDR3: CASSQTRDTLQPQHF
J: TRBJ2-3; D: .; V: TRBV2; size: once; length: 13; DNA: TGTGCCAGCACCGGAGTCAGCACAGATACGCAGTATTTT; CDR3: CASTGVSTDTQYF
J: TRBJ2-7; D: .; V: TRBV3-1/TRBV3-2; size: .; length: 16; DNA: TGTGCCAGCAGCCAAGGCAGGACAGTGCCCTTGGGGGAGCAGTACTTC; CDR3: CASSQGRTVPLGEQYF
J: TRBJ2-2; D: TRBD2; V: TRBV4-1; size: .; length: 18; DNA: TGCGCCAGCAGCCAAGATCAGCGGGGGCTTACGAACACCGGGGAGCTGTTTTTT; CDR3: CASSQDQRGLTNTGELFF
J: TRBJ2-3; D: .; V: TRBV6-5; size: .; length: 14; DNA: TGTGCCAGCAGTTACGGGATCCTCACAGATACGCAGTATTTT; CDR3: CASSYGILTDTQYF
J: TRBJ2-4; D: .; V: TRBV21-1; size: .; length: 13; DNA: TGTGCCAGCCATGGACTAGCGGAAAACATTCAGTACTTC; CDR3: CASHGLAENIQYF
J: TRBJ2-1; D: TRBD1; V: TRBV6-2/TRBV6-3; size: .; length: 15; DNA: TGTGCCAGCAGTTCCACAGGGGGCTCCTACAATGAGCAGTTCTTC; CDR3: CASSSTGGSYNEQFF
J: TRBJ2-5; D: .; V: TRBV24-1; size: .; length: 11; DNA: TGTGCCACCCAAGGGGCAGAGACCCAGTACTTC; CDR3: CATQGAETQYF
J: TRBJ1-1; D: .; V: TRBV2; size: .; length: 13; DNA: TGTGCCAGCCGGGGAGGGAGGGACACTGAAGCTTTCTTT; CDR3: CASRGGRDTEAFF
J: TRBJ1-2; D: .; V: TRBV19; size: .; length: 10; DNA: TGTGCCAGTAGTTCGGAAGGCTACACCTTC; CDR3: CASSSEGYTF
J: TRBJ2-2; D: TRBD2; V: TRBV11-2; size: .; length: 19; DNA: TGTGCCAGCAGCTTATATGGACTAGCGGGAGGGCCGGTCACCGGGGAGCTGTTTTTT; CDR3: CASSLYGLAGGPVTGELFF
J: TRBJ2-5; D: .; V: TRBV5-4; size: .; length: 11; DNA: TGTGCCAGCAGCGCCCAAGAGACCCAGTACTTC; CDR3: CASSAQETQYF
J: TRBJ1-3; D: .; V: TRBV5-1; size: .; length: 16; DNA: TGCGCCAGCAGCTTGTTTGACAGACTCTCTGGAAACACCATATATTTT; CDR3: CASSLFDRLSGNTIYF
J: TRBJ2-7; D: TRBD1; V: TRBV24-1; size: .; length: 15; DNA: TGTGCCACCAGTGACCCTACGACAGGGTCGGACGAGCAGTACTTC; CDR3: CATSDPTTGSDEQYF
J: TRBJ1-4; D: .; V: TRBV6-1; size: .; length: 14; DNA: TGTGCCAGCAGTGATTGGGGTAATGTGGAAAAACTGTTTTTT; CDR3: CASSDWGNVEKLFF
J: TRBJ2-5; D: .; V: TRBV6-5; size: once; length: 14; DNA: TGTGCCAGCAGTTATTTCGGCGGGATAGAGACCCAGTACTTC; CDR3: CASSYFGGIETQYF